The clone carrying this TCR beta chain was counted ten times or more. Its antigen is not known. TCRdb re-analysed the 5' RACE reads in MiXCR, keeping a single row per CDR3 protein. The repertoire holds a few hundred thousand distinct CDR3 sequences, under 20% seen once, with approximately 12% in the top ten. These data come from a study of identical twins. The CDR3 has 15 residues. V shed 3 bases and J shed 3 bases, with 14 bases lying between them. Germline assignment: CDR1 ENHRY and CDR2 SYGVKD. Study-level findings and limits: A lower insertion count was a feature of abundant cord blood beta clonotypes, with no such feature in memory repertoires. With monozygotic twins, out-of-frame TCR alpha sharing exceeded what models estimated.

This receptor was obtained from a man aged 50 to 60 in good health. V is TRBV10-3 and J is TRBJ2-5, with D tentatively TRBD1 (5 bases). The specimen sequenced was naive T cells sorted from blood. This CDR3 is CAISDVDKGEETQYF. The CDR3 coding sequence is TGTGCCATCAGTGATGTGGACAAAGGGGAAGAGACCCAGTACTTC.